This TCR beta chain came from a study (TCRdb year 2016). Details on this clonotype: What antigen it recognizes has not been identified. The record has no base qualities; no much larger clone is one base away.

The library was produced with RT-PCR. The run used an Illumina MiSeq. TCRdb trimmed public reads at Q25 via fastp, called clones via MiXCR and kept in-frame beta chains. CDR3 protein sequences are deduplicated, and each keeps its most common genes and DNA. For this sample the table gives about 680,000 distinct CDR3 sequences, of which about 14% were detected only once. In total, the top ten clones hold 3% to 4.5% of the sample. From a lookup of the germline V gene, CDR1 and CDR2 are KGHDR and SFDVKD. V and J are truncated by 4 bases and 1 base respectively, leaving an intervening sequence of 17 bases. Including cysteine and phenylalanine, the CDR3 has 17 amino acids. Left in the record is the CDR3 DNA by itself, 51 bases read in frame from the first base.

The origin of this receptor is a female donor in good health, serving as a healthy control. Sequencing input: memory CD4+ T cells from blood. The sequence links TRBV24-1 to TRBJ2-3; no D gene can be assigned with confidence. The nucleotides read TGTGCCACCAGTGAGGCGACAAGTGTAACTGGCACAGATACGCAGTATTTT. Its coded protein is CATSEATSVTGTDTQYF.